Sequencing of this T cell receptor (beta chain) was carried out in a study of blood T cell repertoires in COVID-19. Background on the study: Samples came from the United States, Italy and Spain, spanning acute and convalescent COVID-19. The cDNA or gDNA used as material had been derived from T cells, B-cell-depleted T cells, or PBMCs.

The germline gives CDR1 SGDLS, CDR2 YYNGEE. J gave up 4 bases and V 6 bases, and 6 bases lay outside the gene matches. CDR3 length equals 13 residues. Profiled with immunoSEQ multiplex PCR; TCRdb holds only in-frame clones, not every one. The sample consists of tens of thousands of clones, approximately 84% of them appearing once. The source is a man aged 55-75 years with COVID-19, enrolled during active disease. Sample: peripheral blood. V gene TRBV9 combines with J gene TRBJ1-2, with 7 nucleotides matching TRBD1. In DNA form, the CDR3 reads TGTGCCAGCACTACTGGACAGGCCTATGGCTACACCTTC. Translating it yields CASTTGQAYGYTF.